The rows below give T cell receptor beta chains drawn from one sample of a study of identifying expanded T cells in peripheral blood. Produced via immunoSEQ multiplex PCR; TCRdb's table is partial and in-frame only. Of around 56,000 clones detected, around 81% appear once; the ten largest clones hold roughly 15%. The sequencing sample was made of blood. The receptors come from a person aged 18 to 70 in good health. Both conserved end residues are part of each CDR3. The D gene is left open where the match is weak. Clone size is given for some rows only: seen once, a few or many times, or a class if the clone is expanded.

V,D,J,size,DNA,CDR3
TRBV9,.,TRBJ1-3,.,TGTGCCAGCAGCGTAGGCGGGAGGGGCTCTGGAAACACCATATATTTT,CASSVGGRGSGNTIYF
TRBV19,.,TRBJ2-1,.,TGTGCCAGTAGTATCCGGGGATCACAACAGTTCTTC,CASSIRGSQQFF
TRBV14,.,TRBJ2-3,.,TGTGCCAGCAGCCAATCCGGAGTAGATACGCAGTATTTT,CASSQSGVDTQYF
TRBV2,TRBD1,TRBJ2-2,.,TGTGCCAGCAGTGGGGGAAACAGGGGGTGGAACACCGGGGAGCTGTTTTTT,CASSGGNRGWNTGELFF
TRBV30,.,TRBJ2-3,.,TGTGCCTGGAGGACATTCAGAGATACGCAGTATTTT,CAWRTFRDTQYF
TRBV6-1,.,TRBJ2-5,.,TGTGCCAGCAGTGATCCCAATATGGGCTCAGGGACCCAGTACTTC,CASSDPNMGSGTQYF
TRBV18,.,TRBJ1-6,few,TGTGCCAGCTCACGAGGCATCGTTGATTCACCCCTCCACTTT,CASSRGIVDSPLHF
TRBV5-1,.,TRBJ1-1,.,TGCGCCAGCAGCTTAGGGGGAAAGGGATCCAGGGGTGCGAACACTGAAGCTTTCTTT,CASSLGGKGSRGANTEAFF
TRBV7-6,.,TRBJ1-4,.,TGTGCCAGCAGCCCGAGATCCGGGACACGGGCAGAAAAACTGTTTTTT,CASSPRSGTRAEKLFF
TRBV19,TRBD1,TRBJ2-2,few,TGTGCCAGTAGTATGGACCGGACAGGGGACACCGGGGAGCTGTTTTTT,CASSMDRTGDTGELFF
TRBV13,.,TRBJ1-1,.,TGTGCCAGCAGCTTATCGTGGGAGACTGAAGCTTTCTTT,CASSLSWETEAFF
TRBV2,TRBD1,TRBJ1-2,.,TGTGCCAGGACAGGGAGCGGCTACACCTTC,CARTGSGYTF
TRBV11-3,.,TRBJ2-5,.,TGTGCCAGCAGCGACACAGGGAAAAGGTTTGAGACCCAGTACTTC,CASSDTGKRFETQYF
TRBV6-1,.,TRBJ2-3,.,TGTGCCAGCAGTCCAGGGGTCTTACCCACAGATACGCAGTATTTT,CASSPGVLPTDTQYF
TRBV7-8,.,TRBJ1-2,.,TGTGCCAGCAGCCCCATACTTGGCTACACCTTC,CASSPILGYTF